This is a list of T cell receptor beta chains from one sample in a study of blood T cell repertoires in COVID-19. Using immunoSEQ multiplex PCR, the repertoire was profiled, and TCRdb retains in-frame clones only, with some absent. Of 150,000 to 200,000 clones detected, less than 95% appear once; the ten largest clones hold roughly 0.7%. The sequenced sample was peripheral blood. All receptors come from a young man with COVID-19, enrolled during active disease. The CDR3 runs from the conserved cysteine through the conserved F or W. The D gene is left open where the match is weak. The size field is filled for only some rows; it gives once, few, many or a size class.

size	V	D	J	CDR3	DNA
few	TRBV21-1	NA	TRBJ1-6	CASSKGVAGSSYNSPLHF	TGTGCCAGCAGCAAAGGGGTCGCGGGGAGCTCCTATAATTCACCCCTCCACTTT
NA	TRBV5-1	TRBD1	TRBJ2-7	CASSSRTGTYEQYF	TGCGCCAGCAGCTCCCGGACAGGTACCTACGAGCAGTACTTC
NA	TRBV7-6	TRBD1	TRBJ2-1	CASSLALSRQGFDEQFF	TGTGCCAGCAGCTTAGCCCTATCTAGACAGGGGTTCGATGAGCAGTTCTTC
NA	TRBV19	NA	TRBJ1-1	CASSTRLWRNTEAFF	TGTGCCAGTAGTACGAGGTTGTGGAGGAACACTGAAGCTTTCTTT
NA	TRBV12-5	NA	TRBJ1-1	CASTPSFRGLRAEAFF	TGTGCTAGCACACCCTCTTTCAGGGGTCTGAGGGCCGAAGCTTTCTTT
few	TRBV3-1/TRBV3-2	TRBD1	TRBJ1-6	CASSYRGNSPLHF	TGTGCCAGCAGCTACAGGGGAAATTCACCCCTCCACTTT
NA	TRBV7-9	TRBD1	TRBJ1-4	CASSLGTGGMGTNEKLFF	TGTGCCAGCAGCTTAGGGACAGGGGGAATGGGAACTAATGAAAAACTGTTTTTT
NA	TRBV2	NA	TRBJ2-2	CASSVNKRTVFAGELFF	TGTGCCAGCAGCGTAAATAAAAGGACAGTTTTTGCCGGGGAGCTGTTTTTT
once	TRBV12-5	TRBD1	TRBJ1-1	CASGPGGGDTEAFF	TGTGCTAGTGGCCCAGGGGGAGGTGACACTGAAGCTTTCTTT
once	TRBV2	TRBD1	TRBJ1-1	CASSEVGQGGTEAFF	TGTGCCAGCAGTGAGGTAGGACAGGGAGGCACTGAAGCTTTCTTT
NA	TRBV19	NA	TRBJ1-1	CASSMTAGGTEAFF	TGTGCCAGTAGTATGACAGCGGGTGGCACTGAAGCTTTCTTT
NA	TRBV27	TRBD1	TRBJ2-1	CASSLGLRDRAYYNEQFF	TGTGCCAGCAGTTTAGGCCTACGGGACAGGGCGTATTACAATGAGCAGTTCTTC
NA	TRBV6-5	NA	TRBJ1-5	CATRPGHGPPAQHF	TGTGCCACCCGCCCGGGACACGGGCCACCAGCCCAGCATTTT
NA	TRBV5-1	TRBD1	TRBJ2-3	CASSQQGVESPDTQYF	TGCGCCAGCAGCCAACAGGGGGTAGAATCCCCAGATACGCAGTATTTT
NA	TRBV2	NA	TRBJ1-2	CASSRLTTYGYTF	TGTGCCAGCAGCCGACTGACTACGTATGGCTACACCTTC
NA	TRBV7-7	NA	TRBJ1-3	CASSLFFLRPGNTIYF	TGTGCCAGCAGCTTATTCTTCCTGAGGCCTGGAAACACCATATATTTT
NA	TRBV7-3	TRBD2	TRBJ2-3	CASSFLAGGTDTQYF	TGTGCCAGCAGTTTTCTAGCGGGGGGGACAGATACGCAGTATTTT
NA	TRBV11-2	NA	TRBJ1-4	CASSSSRGTSNEKLFF	TGTGCCAGCAGCTCCTCTCGGGGGACCTCTAATGAAAAACTGTTTTTT
NA	TRBV5-1	TRBD1	TRBJ2-7	CASSLQVRTGGEQYF	TGCGCCAGCAGCTTACAGGTACGGACAGGGGGCGAGCAGTACTTC
NA	TRBV5-6	TRBD1	TRBJ1-1	CASSLDRTGVALTEAFF	TGTGCCAGCAGCTTGGATCGGACAGGGGTGGCTTTGACTGAAGCTTTCTTT
NA	TRBV11-2	TRBD1	TRBJ1-6	CASSSYKTRDRGPSPLHF	TGTGCCAGCAGCTCGTACAAAACACGGGACAGGGGCCCCTCACCCCTCCACTTT
NA	TRBV18	NA	TRBJ1-1	CASSPGGGRIEAFF	TGTGCCAGCTCACCGGGCGGAGGGAGGATTGAAGCTTTCTTT
NA	TRBV5-1	NA	TRBJ1-6	CASSPYLTGLSSYNSPLHF	TGCGCCAGCAGCCCGTATCTTACAGGGCTTAGCTCCTATAATTCACCCCTCCACTTT
NA	TRBV4-1	TRBD1	TRBJ1-2	CASSQARTGDYGYTF	TGCGCCAGCAGCCAAGCAAGGACAGGGGACTATGGCTACACCTTC
NA	TRBV7-2	NA	TRBJ2-5	CASSQRSRREETQYF	TGTGCCAGCAGCCAGCGTTCCCGCCGAGAGGAGACCCAGTACTTC
few	TRBV2	TRBD1	TRBJ2-7	CASSDRDRGSYEQYF	TGTGCCAGCAGTGATCGGGACAGGGGTTCCTACGAGCAGTACTTC
NA	TRBV9	NA	TRBJ1-5	CASSPLADQPQHF	TGTGCCAGCAGCCCCCTGGCTGATCAGCCCCAGCATTTT
once	TRBV4-2	TRBD1	TRBJ1-4	CASSQSHGTANEKLFF	TGTGCCAGCAGCCAAAGTCACGGGACAGCGAATGAAAAACTGTTTTTT
NA	TRBV7-9	TRBD1	TRBJ1-4	CASSRTGGFEKLFF	TGTGCCAGCAGTAGGACAGGGGGATTTGAAAAACTGTTTTTT
once	TRBV5-1	NA	TRBJ1-4	CASSLAQRDNEKLFF	TGCGCCAGCAGCTTGGCCCAGAGGGATAATGAAAAACTGTTTTTT
NA	TRBV19	NA	TRBJ1-2	CASSTGNLAYGYTF	TGTGCCAGTAGTACAGGGAACCTGGCCTATGGCTACACCTTC
NA	TRBV5-1	TRBD1	TRBJ2-1	CASSDRDRTYNEQFF	TGCGCCAGCAGCGACCGGGACAGGACCTACAATGAGCAGTTCTTC
NA	TRBV7-9	TRBD2	TRBJ2-5	CASSFMRVLAGRVGETQYF	TGTGCCAGCAGCTTCATGCGGGTACTAGCGGGGAGAGTGGGAGAGACCCAGTACTTC
once	TRBV30	NA	TRBJ1-3	CAWKEGLGNTIYF	TGTGCCTGGAAGGAGGGGCTGGGAAACACCATATATTTT
NA	TRBV2	NA	TRBJ1-1	CASSSRRNTEAFF	TGTGCCAGCAGTTCCAGGCGAAACACTGAAGCTTTCTTT
NA	TRBV20-1	NA	TRBJ2-7	CSASSQGLGEQYF	TGCAGTGCTAGTTCCCAGGGCCTGGGCGAGCAGTACTTC